The 13 T cell receptor beta chains below were found in one sample sequenced in a study of T cell changes during pregnancy in multiple sclerosis. Using immunoSEQ multiplex PCR, the repertoire was profiled, and TCRdb retains in-frame clones only, with some absent. The sample has approximately 58,000 clones, about nine tenths seen once. The sample here was peripheral blood, taken in the second trimester of pregnancy. These receptors came from a female donor with multiple sclerosis, enrolled in a pregnancy study.

The chain employs TRBV7-2 and TRBJ2-2; no firm D call. CDR1 and CDR2 (germline): SGHTA, FQGNSA. Trimming left V 2 bases short and J 4 bases short, with 5 bases between. The CDR3 is 13 residues long. The CDR3 DNA reads TGTGCCAGCAGCTTAACTGGCACCGGGGAGCTGTTTTTT. It is translated as CASSLTGTGELFF.

J is TRBJ2-7 and V is TRBV30; possibly TRBD1 for D (5 bases). The CDR3 is 12 residues long. Germline CDR1 reads GTSNPN; CDR2 reads SVGIG (reference sequence). V was trimmed by 2 bases and J by 6 bases, leaving 11 bases between them. CDR3 sequence: CAWSSGNFEQYF. CDR3 DNA sequence: TGTGCCTGGAGTTCAGGGAATTTCGAGCAGTACTTC.

The chain has TRBV6-4 and TRBJ2-2, with D uncertain. Germline assignment: CDR1 MRHNA and CDR2 SNTAGT. The CDR3 loop spans 14 amino acids. Trimming took 4 bases from V and 0 from J, leaving 6 bases between them. The DNA for the CDR3 is TGTGCCAGCAGTGGCGATTCGAACACCGGGGAGCTGTTTTTT. This gives the protein CASSGDSNTGELFF.

J is TRBJ2-1 and V is TRBV11-3; 10 bases line up with TRBD2. Germline V gives CDR1 SGHNT, CDR2 YENEEA. Unmatched junction bases numbered 5, after V lost 3 bases and J lost 6 bases. The CDR3 runs to 15 residues. DNA of the CDR3: TGTGCCAGCAGCTTTGCTAGCGGGAGTGGCAATGAGCAGTTCTTC. Translation gives CASSFASGSGNEQFF.

The chain uses TRBV6-5 and TRBJ2-3; TRBD2 aligns across 8 bases. The CDR3 consists of 13 residues. Trimming cost V 7 bases and J 1 base; bases outside gene matches: 1. Germline CDR1 is MNHEY and CDR2 is SVGAGI. CDR3 nucleotides: TGTGCCAGCAAAGCGGGGGGCACAGATACGCAGTATTTT. It codes for CASKAGGTDTQYF.

V is TRBV21-1 and J is TRBJ2-1; the D segment call TRBD2 is taken from the table without a DNA check. TRBV21-1 is recorded as a pseudogene. The length of the CDR3 is 17 residues. CDR3 sequence (DNA): TGTGCCAGCAGCATGAGCGGGGGGCGGTCAGCTTGGCATGAGCAGTTCTTC. This codes for CASSMSGGRSAWHEQFF.

The rearrangement uses TRBV5-4 and TRBJ2-2, with D unresolved. From germline, CDR1 is SGHNT and CDR2 YYREEE (reference sequence). V lost 0 bases and J 6 bases, leaving 9 bases between the germline ends. The CDR3 spans 14 residues. CDR3 nucleotide sequence: TGTGCCAGCAGCTTGGCCAATCTATCCGGGGAGCTGTTTTTT. Its protein is CASSLANLSGELFF. The complete variable domain, with remaining parts taken from reference TRBV5-4 and TRBJ2-2, reads ETGVTQSPTHLIKTRGQQVTLRCSSQSGHNTVSWYQQALGQGPQFIFQYYREEENGRGNFPPRFSGLQFPNYSSELNVNALELDDSALYLCASSLANLSGELFFGEGSRLTVL.

The chain is built from TRBV10-3 and TRBJ1-5, with unresolved D. The V gene's germline CDR1 is ENHRY and CDR2 SYGVKD. Trimming cost V 4 bases and J 4 bases, with 8 bases left between them. This CDR3 spans 13 amino acids. The CDR3 DNA reads as TGTGCCATCAGTGCGGAGCAGAATCAGCCCCAGCATTTT. It encodes CAISAEQNQPQHF.

The count of this clone is one. This chain uses TRBV30 with TRBJ2-7, with D perhaps matching TRBD2 (5 bases). Trimming took 3 bases from V and 2 from J, leaving 14 bases between them. The CDR3 runs to 14 residues. Germline CDR1 reads GTSNPN; CDR2 reads SVGIG (reference sequence). CDR3 amino acids: CAWRSLVGTYEQYF. The CDR3 nucleotides are TGTGCCTGGAGATCACTAGTCGGCACCTACGAGCAGTACTTC.

The CDR3 reads CASSAGRGLAGNEQYF. The CDR3, as DNA: TGTGCCAGCAGCGCCGGACGGGGACTAGCGGGAAACGAGCAGTACTTC. The chain combines TRBV9 with TRBJ2-7; TRBD2 matches 13 bases. Germline trimming cut 3 bases from V and 5 bases from J; bases unmatched to any gene: 8. Germline V lookup: CDR1 SGDLS, CDR2 YYNGEE. The CDR3 is made up of 16 amino acids.

The gene calls are TRBV28 and TRBJ1-5; D not resolved. The V end was cut by 3 bases, the J end by 6 bases, with 3 bases between. The CDR3 extends over 11 amino acids. Germline values: CDR1 MDHEN, CDR2 SYDVKM. CDR3 sequence reads: CASSFSQPQHF. The CDR3 DNA follows: TGTGCCAGCAGTTTCTCTCAGCCCCAGCATTTT.

V and J are TRBV11-1 and TRBJ2-3; TRBD1 might be the D (6 bases). V gave up 1 base and J gave up 2 bases, with 16 bases separating them. The V gene's germline CDR1 is SGHAT and CDR2 FQDESV (reference sequence). The CDR3 loop spans 17 amino acids. CDR3 sequence: CASSLESTGPHTDTQYF. DNA for the CDR3: TGTGCCAGCAGCTTAGAAAGTACAGGGCCCCACACAGATACGCAGTATTTT.

Concerning this clone: The same CDR3 can be traced to other DNA sequences in this sample. The chain uses TRBV4-2 and TRBJ2-7, with TRBD1 matching 8 bases. The trim removed 4 bases at V and 0 bases at J, leaving 2 bases unmatched. The germline V gene has CDR1 LGHNA and CDR2 YNFKEQ. This CDR3 has 14 amino acids. In DNA form, the CDR3 reads TGTGCCAGCAGCCCGGACAGGGCCTCCTACGAGCAGTACTTC. Amino acid sequence: CASSPDRASYEQYF.